This T cell receptor beta chain is drawn from a study of technical replicates of blood from a handful of donors. Sequencing used immunoSEQ multiplex PCR; TCRdb keeps in-frame clones, though not all of them. Found here are about 59,000 clones, about 94% of them singletons; the top ten hold approximately 3.9%. The CDR3 runs 15 residues. V lost 5 bases, J lost 4 bases, and 4 bases stayed unmatched. Germline V gives CDR1 MRHNA, CDR2 SNTAGT. Sequenced: PBMCs. The chain links TRBV6-4 to TRBJ2-3, with 12 bases matching TRBD2. This receptor was identified in a human donor in good health. Some clones in this sample may be carry-over from other donors' samples. DNA for the CDR3: TGTGCCAGCAGTCCACTAGCGGGAGGTGCAGATACGCAGTATTTT. It encodes CASSPLAGGADTQYF.